This T cell receptor (beta chain) emerged from a study of T cells in localized non-small cell lung cancer. Notes on the study in general: Appearances in adjacent lung were noted for a median approximately 52 of the top 100 tumor clones.

Only in-frame clones appear in the TCRdb table, and some are missing; sequencing was by immunoSEQ multiplex PCR. The sample holds about 13,000 clones, 28% seen once. Germline V CDR1 and CDR2: SGHNT, YENEEA. CDR3 length: 14 amino acids. Trimming cost V 3 bases and J 1 base, with 4 bases left between them. In the case of this clone: Its antigen is not known.

The receptor's source is an older female donor with stage I lung adenocarcinoma. The chain links TRBV11-3 to TRBJ2-6; D is ambiguous. Specimen: lung tumor tissue, collected before any cancer treatment. This chain's CDR3 is CASSLGSGANVLTF. The CDR3 DNA sequence: TGTGCCAGCAGCTTGGGGTCTGGGGCCAACGTCCTGACTTTC.